This T cell receptor beta chain originates from a study of T cell responses to AZD1222 COVID-19 vaccine. V was shortened by 1 base and J by 0 bases, with 13 bases between the two germline ends. Germline CDR1 MGHRA, CDR2 YSYEKL. The CDR3 covers 18 residues. Libraries were prepared by immunoSEQ multiplex PCR; TCRdb keeps only in-frame clonotypes and omits some of them. Of some 150,000 clones in the sample, about 91% are singletons; the top ten hold 4.7%. The rearrangement joins TRBV4-1 to TRBJ2-6; D unclear. This TCR was sampled from an adult in good health. Sequences were derived from peripheral blood, sampled on day 0 of AZD1222 vaccination. CDR3 nucleotide sequence: TGCGCCAGCAGCCAAGGCGGTCGCCCCAGCTCTGGGGCCAACGTCCTGACTTTC. Residues: CASSQGGRPSSGANVLTF.